The entry below gives a single T cell receptor (beta chain) sequence along with its context. This record belongs to a study of blood T cell repertoires in COVID-19. Study at large: Sites across the United States, Italy and Spain contributed samples from acute and convalescent COVID-19. The cDNA or gDNA used as material had been derived from T cells, B-cell-depleted T cells, or PBMCs.

Original analysis: Researchers report that nucleated cell counts were estimated from reference gene primer amplification. Libraries were prepared by immunoSEQ multiplex PCR; TCRdb keeps only in-frame clonotypes and omits some of them. The DNA gave D and trimming, while V, J and clone size come from that table. The data contain around 20,000 clones, around nine tenths of them singletons. The specimen was peripheral blood. This TCR was recovered from a human donor in a cohort sampled during active COVID-19.

This CDR3 is CASSQQVRPEAFF. CDR3 DNA sequence: TGCGCCAGCAGCCAGCAGGTTCGACCTGAAGCTTTCTTT. The chain is built from TRBV4-1 and TRBJ1-1; no definite D call. Between the trimmed V and J ends, which lost 3 bases and 6 bases, there was a span of 11 bases. This CDR3 has 13 amino acids. The V gene's germline CDR1 is MGHRA and CDR2 YSYEKL.